This TCR beta chain was identified during a study of T cell clones after liver transplantation (dated by TCRdb to about 2019). In terms of the full investigation: ITN030ST, the source of the samples, was a randomized trial that attempted immunosuppression withdrawal within 2 years of liver transplantation. The study cohort included 8 liver transplant recipients, of whom 3 were classified as tolerant and 5 as non-tolerant. Of the eight recipients, a few were HCV-positive, while the remaining recipients had been transplanted for non-autoimmune, non-viral indications. Tolerance was defined as complete immunosuppression withdrawal for at least one year with no rise in liver enzymes beyond twice the upper limit of normal. Blood samples were collected pre-transplant, then pre-randomization ahead of withdrawal, and finally post-randomization once withdrawal had either been completed or failed. As an antigen-independent comparator for donor-reactive sequences, third party-reactive TCRbeta sequences were also identified from pre-transplant MLRs. Until randomization at 12-24 months post-transplant, subjects were given standard immunosuppression, with no induction therapy. After a pre-transplant mixed lymphocyte reaction, TCRbeta sequencing was used to pinpoint donor-reactive T cell clones, which were subsequently tracked in post-transplant blood.

High-throughput TCRbeta CDR3 sequencing of frozen genomic DNA was performed by immunoSEQ, including PCR amplification, mapping, bias correction and internal controls. The original pipeline was this. Only productive rearrangements were retained, and each unique TCRbeta sequence was defined by its CDR3 nucleotide sequence together with its V and J gene. For a sequence to be called donor-reactive, it needed a frequency of at least 0.01% and at least 5-fold expansion in CFSE-low cells compared with unstimulated pre-transplant cells. Minimum frequency thresholds were set for each subject based on the unstimulated sample with the lowest template count, ensuring at least 90% detection power. Repertoire turnover was measured by Jensen-Shannon divergence between the top 1000 TCRbeta sequences post- and pre-transplant. Changes in detection of donor-reactive sequences were tested with two-sided Fisher's exact tests. This is the immuneACCESS table as TCRdb keeps it, with only in-frame sequences that have V and J called. A part of the clones is gone; compared with another copy, unresolved V genes explain less than half, and the rest is unexplained. The V and J calls and clone size were taken over from that table, and D and trimming were inferred from the DNA. The sample includes some 120,000 clones, with less than 95% observed a single time. The ten biggest clones cover 0.83% of the sample.

Thawed unstimulated PBMCs were stained for CD3, CD4 and CD8 and FACS-sorted into CD3+CD4+ and CD3+CD8+ populations. All 8 studied subjects were randomized to immunosuppression withdrawal. The Qiagen DNeasy Blood and Tissue Kit was used to isolate genomic DNA. On this clone itself: Its antigen is unknown. No base qualities exist here, and no much larger clone lies one base off it.

General study outcomes and caveats: When repertoire turnover was taken into account, detection of donor-reactive sequences was significantly reduced in 7 of 8 subjects for CD4 and in 8 of 8 subjects for CD8. In most of the 8 subjects, regardless of tolerance or HCV status, circulating donor-reactive CD4 TCRbeta sequences dropped significantly post-transplant. Donor-reactive sequences decreased more than third party-reactive sequences, which suggests partial antigen-specific deletion that was not related to withdrawal success. The conclusions were preliminary, being limited by small, heterogeneous patient numbers and by non-standardized post-transplant time points. Without allograft tissue specimens, donor-reactive T cells may have migrated into the graft rather than being deleted. Low numbers of available donor cells limited the measurable donor-reactive repertoire in two subjects.

CDR3 length: 14 amino acids, cysteine to phenylalanine. Solely the CDR3 DNA is kept, with 42 bases framed from the first base. Relative to germline, V is 4 bases shorter and J is 5 bases shorter, with 11 bases between their ends. Based on the germline V gene, the CDR1 and CDR2 sequences are MNHEY and SVGAGI. This receptor was taken from a human patient who received a liver transplant. Donor T cells from the graft may be present among the T cells after a transplant. This specimen was CD4+ T cells from blood, taken 12 months after liver transplant. The sequence links TRBV6-5 to TRBJ2-2, with the identity of the D gene unclear. Here the CDR3 is given as CASSWGSLTGELFF. The bases are TGTGCCAGCAGTTGGGGTAGCTTGACCGGGGAGCTGTTTTTT.